This T cell receptor beta chain was identified in a study of blood T cells in healthy people across ages. General study points: There were more naive CD4+ cells and higher diversity in long-lived donors than in aged donors.

This clonotype was counted a few times. Its specificity is not known. The J segment lost 2 bases and the V segment lost 0 bases, leaving 4 bases of the junction unmatched. The CDR3 sequence is 17 residues long. CDR1 and CDR2 (germline): SGHRS, YFSETQ. Using a J-beta primer mix together with a sample-barcoded 5' primer, a second PCR was run for about 7 to 12 cycles. TCRdb reanalysed the 5' RACE reads using MiXCR and keeps one entry per CDR3 protein. The sample shows roughly 570,000 distinct CDR3 sequences, roughly 29% of them seen only once. Each sample provided at least 5 micrograms of extracted total RNA.

This clonotype was obtained from a woman aged 70-85 years in good health. The V and J genes are TRBV5-1 and TRBJ2-3; TRBD2 matches at 12 bases. Sample: blood. CDR3 DNA sequence: TGCGCCAGCAGCTTGGGACTAGCGGGGGTGATCACAGATACGCAGTATTTT. This sequence encodes CASSLGLAGVITDTQYF. The full variable domain, its missing parts supplied by reference TRBV5-1 and TRBJ2-3, is KAGVTQTPRYLIKTRGQQVTLSCSPISGHRSVSWYQQTPGQGLQFLFEYFSETQRNKGNFPGRFSGRQFSNSRSEMNVSTLELGDSALYLCASSLGLAGVITDTQYFGPGTRLTVL.